What follows are 15 T cell receptor beta chains derived from one specimen sequenced in a study of blood T cell repertoires in COVID-19. Assay: immunoSEQ multiplex PCR; the TCRdb copy retains only in-frame clones and omits some. The table records about 160,000 clones, about 86% of them present only once. Material for sequencing was PBMCs or T cells enriched from blood (not recorded which). The receptors here all came from a man aged 50 or older who had recovered from COVID-19.

The CDR3 loop is CASSLYMAGGYGYTF. As DNA, the CDR3 is TGTGCCAGCAGCTTGTATATGGCAGGGGGCTATGGCTACACCTTC. The rearrangement joins TRBV5-6 to TRBJ1-2; 7 bases align to TRBD1. The CDR3 extends over 15 amino acids. The germline gives CDR1 SGHDT, CDR2 YYEEEE. Unmatched junction bases numbered 7, after V lost 1 base and J lost 4 bases.

This chain uses TRBV6-1 with TRBJ1-2, with no clear D. The CDR3 runs to 15 residues. V gave up 2 bases and J gave up 7 bases, with 17 bases separating them. The V gene's germline CDR1 is MNHNS and CDR2 SASEGT. CDR3 sequence reads: CASSERDIQDPGYTF. CDR3 sequence (DNA): TGTGCCAGCAGTGAACGCGACATACAAGACCCTGGCTACACCTTC.

The gene calls are TRBV5-1 and TRBJ2-7, with TRBD1 identical over 10 bases. The CDR3 runs to 14 residues. CDR1 and CDR2 from the germline V gene are SGHRS and YFSETQ. V trimming: 6 bases; J trimming: 3 bases; junction bases outside the gene matches: 6. CDR3 protein: CASMTGTGVYEQYF. CDR3 in DNA: TGCGCCAGCATGACCGGGACAGGGGTCTACGAGCAGTACTTC.

The V gene is TRBV4-2, the J gene TRBJ2-7; D perhaps matches TRBD2 (6 bases). The CDR3 runs to 13 residues. The germline CDR1 and CDR2 sequences are LGHNA and YNFKEQ. Deletions cut 0 bases from V and 7 bases from J, with 10 bases between. CDR3 loop: CASSQDWAGEQYF. CDR3 bases: TGTGCCAGCAGCCAAGATTGGGCGGGAGAGCAGTACTTC.

This clone has a single count. Here the CDR3 reads CASSLPGGENTIYF. The DNA for the CDR3 is TGTGCCAGCAGCCTACCAGGGGGAGAAAACACCATATATTTT. The gene calls are TRBV9 and TRBJ1-3; 7 bases are a match to TRBD1. The V and J ends lost 4 bases and 6 bases, in that order; junction bases with no gene match: 7. The CDR3 is made up of 14 amino acids. Germline V gene sequence: CDR1 SGDLS, CDR2 YYNGEE.

A few counts support this clone. CDR3 protein: CASSQGQETQYF. The CDR3 DNA reads TGTGCCAGTTCACAGGGCCAAGAGACCCAGTACTTC. The gene calls are TRBV19 and TRBJ2-5; TRBD1 might be the D (6 bases). From germline, CDR1 is LNHDA and CDR2 SQIVND (reference sequence). Trimming stripped 8 bases from V and 1 base from J, with 8 bases between. The CDR3 covers 12 residues.

The rearrangement uses TRBV7-9 and TRBJ1-1, with a weak D call TRBD1 (6 bases). V shed 4 bases and J shed 0 bases, with 9 bases lying between them. The germline CDR1 and CDR2 sequences are SEHNR and FQNEAQ (reference sequence). This CDR3 contains 14 residues. The CDR3 coding sequence is TGTGCCAGCAGCTCTGGACAGCTGAACACTGAAGCTTTCTTT. Protein sequence: CASSSGQLNTEAFF.

The chain couples TRBV27 to TRBJ2-7; possible D gene TRBD1, 6 bases. The V end lost 4 bases, the J end lost 3 bases, and 10 bases lay between the germline ends. CDR3 length: 13 amino acids. Germline V lookup: CDR1 MNHEY, CDR2 SMNVEV (reference sequence). In DNA form, the CDR3 reads TGTGCCAGCAGTTCGGGGACAATCTACGAGCAGTACTTC. It translates to CASSSGTIYEQYF.

This chain uses TRBV4-2 with TRBJ2-7; 7 nucleotides line up with TRBD2. J was trimmed by 4 bases and V by 3 bases; bases with no gene match: 9. Per the germline V gene, CDR1 is LGHNA and CDR2 is YNFKEQ. This CDR3 has 15 amino acids. The CDR3 here is CASSQSWAGVYEQYF. The CDR3 DNA reads as TGTGCCAGCAGCCAGTCTTGGGCGGGGGTATACGAGCAGTACTTC.

This chain connects TRBV7-2 to TRBJ1-1; tentative D call: TRBD1 (6 bases). Trimming removed 5 bases at V and 1 base at J, with 11 bases between. The CDR3 has 14 residues. Germline CDR1 is SGHTA and CDR2 is FQGNSA. CDR3 sequence reads: CASSVQQGNTEAFF. CDR3 coding DNA: TGTGCCAGCAGCGTCCAACAGGGGAACACTGAAGCTTTCTTT.

V is TRBV18 and J is TRBJ1-1, with 7 bases fitting TRBD1. The CDR3 has 14 residues. Germline V gives CDR1 KGHSH, CDR2 LQKENI. J was trimmed by 6 bases and V by 3 bases; bases with no gene match: 7. DNA of the CDR3: TGTGCCAGCTCACCGCGGCGGGACAGCCCTGAAGCTTTCTTT. Translation: CASSPRRDSPEAFF.

CDR3 coding DNA: TGTGCCAGCAGCTTAGTGGTGACAGGGAGAAGCTACAATGAGCAGTTCTTC. It specifies CASSLVVTGRSYNEQFF. J is TRBJ2-1 and V is TRBV7-9; 7 bases align to TRBD1. The CDR3 has 17 residues. Germline V gives CDR1 SEHNR, CDR2 FQNEAQ (reference sequence). V gave up 1 base and J gave up 3 bases; unmatched junction bases: 9.

Written as DNA, the CDR3 is TGTGCCAGCAGTGAAAACAGGGTTGGGTCTGAAGCTTTCTTT. This translates into CASSENRVGSEAFF. This chain uses TRBV6-1 with TRBJ1-1; D may be TRBD1 (6 bases). V lost 2 bases and J 6 bases, leaving 13 bases between the germline ends. The CDR3 sequence is 14 residues long. Germline CDR1 is MNHNS and CDR2 is SASEGT.

This chain connects TRBV9 to TRBJ1-3; 8 nucleotides agree with TRBD1. This CDR3 has 16 residues. The germline V gene has CDR1 SGDLS and CDR2 YYNGEE. V shed 4 bases and J 4 bases; nucleotides not matched to a gene: 10. The CDR3 region has the DNA TGTGCCAGCAGCTCGAGGACGACAGGGGAGGGAAACACCATATATTTT. Translating gives CASSSRTTGEGNTIYF. Based on the CDR3 plus reference TRBV9 and TRBJ1-3, the full variable domain is DSGVTQTPKHLITATGQRVTLRCSPRSGDLSVYWYQQSLDQGLQFLIQYYNGEERAKGNILERFSAQQFPDLHSELNLSSLELGDSALYFCASSSRTTGEGNTIYFGEGSWLTVV.

The rearrangement uses TRBV12-3 or TRBV12-4 and TRBJ1-1, with D perhaps TRBD1 (6 bases). V lost 8 bases, J lost 7 bases, and 17 bases lay in between. This CDR3 spans 13 amino acids. The CDR3 bases are TGTGCCAGCGCCTCCCCAGGGGCGATTGAAGCTTTCTTT. Translating it yields CASASPGAIEAFF.